This entry describes one TCR beta chain. These data come from a study of blood T cell repertoires in COVID-19. At the level of the study: From the United States, Italy and Spain came samples of acute and convalescent COVID-19. Sample material is recorded as cDNA or gDNA derived from T cells, B-cell-depleted T cells, or PBMCs.

As handled by the study authors: Counts of nucleated cells, estimated from reference gene primer amplification, were obtained. Measured with immunoSEQ multiplex PCR; TCRdb has only the in-frame clones, and not every one. Clone size and V and J calls were adopted from that table, with D and trimming inferred from the DNA. The table shows 95,000 or so clones, with about 84% occurring only once. Germline V gene data show CDR1 as LNHDA and CDR2 as SQIVND (reference sequence). This CDR3 is built from 16 residues. Trimming cost V 3 bases and J 4 bases; bases outside gene matches: 11. The TCR originated in a human donor in a cohort sampled during active COVID-19. The chain combines TRBV19 with TRBJ1-2; 7 bases are shared with TRBD1. The sequencing input was peripheral blood. The CDR3 DNA reads TGTGCCAGTAGTATTCAGCAGGGGGACATGGCCTATGGCTACACCTTC. Translated, it gives CASSIQQGDMAYGYTF.